The 22 T cell receptor beta chains below all came from one sample that was sequenced in a study of molecular identifiers for immune sequencing clone quantification. TCRdb called the PCR reads again in MiXCR, with one record for every CDR3 protein. The table shows approximately 680,000 distinct CDR3 sequences, with approximately 24% occurring only once. Sequenced material: naive CD8+ T cells from blood, with Jurkat cell RNA spiked in. Subset defined: FACS-sorted CD8+CD4-CCR7+CD45RA+ naive T cells. The receptors originated from a human donor in good health. Some libraries in this study had Jurkat cell RNA spiked in.

This chain joins TRBV4-3 and TRBJ2-1, with TRBD2 identical over 7 bases. V shed 1 base, J shed 0 bases, and the junction held 12 bases outside the gene matches. The CDR3 has 19 residues. CDR1 LGHNA and CDR2 YSLEER come from the germline V gene. The CDR3 loop reads CASSQVWVGGDYSYNEQFF. The CDR3 DNA sequence: TGCGCCAGCAGCCAAGTATGGGTAGGCGGGGACTACTCCTACAATGAGCAGTTCTTC.

The CDR3 loop is CASSMAAGVGNTIYF. The CDR3 DNA reads as TGTGCCAGTAGTATGGCTGCGGGGGTCGGAAACACCATATATTTT. V usage is TRBV19 and J usage is TRBJ1-3; D is possibly TRBD1 (5 bases). The CDR3 loop spans 15 amino acids. The germline V and J ends were trimmed by 3 bases and 4 bases, with 13 bases remaining between them. Germline assignment: CDR1 LNHDA and CDR2 SQIVND (reference sequence).

Concerning this clonotype itself: A read error may be the cause here, since a much bigger clone is one base away. This is likely a read error, given that the CDR3 carries no conserved phenylalanine or tryptophan at its end. The rearrangement links TRBV6-1 to TRBJ2-3; no reliable D call. The V and J ends lost 3 bases and 5 bases respectively, with 6 bases between them. The germline V gene has CDR1 MNHNS and CDR2 SASEGT. This CDR3 is built from 12 residues. The CDR3 DNA sequence: TGTGCCAGCAGTGAGGTTATAGATACGCAGTATTGT. This codes for CASSEVIDTQYC.

The CDR3 region is CAWSLGLADSYNEQFF. The CDR3 DNA follows: TGTGCCTGGTCTTTAGGACTAGCAGACTCCTACAATGAGCAGTTCTTC. The chain uses TRBV30 and TRBJ2-1; TRBD2 aligns across 8 bases. Germline V gene sequence: CDR1 GTSNPN, CDR2 SVGIG (reference sequence). The V gene end was trimmed by 5 bases and the J gene end by 0 bases; junction bases not matched to a gene: 9. This CDR3 has 16 amino acids.

A few counts support this clonotype. J is TRBJ2-7 and V is TRBV27; TRBD2 is a possible D gene (6 bases). Germline V gene lookup returns CDR1 MNHEY and CDR2 SMNVEV (reference sequence). The CDR3 runs 13 residues. The V gene lost 2 bases and the J gene lost 3 bases, with 8 bases spanning the gap. In nucleotides, the CDR3 is TGTGCCAGCAGTTTAACGGACTACTACGAGCAGTACTTC. This encodes CASSLTDYYEQYF.

This rearrangement joins TRBV12-3 or TRBV12-4 to TRBJ2-7, with no clear D. The CDR3 totals 14 residues. Trimming left V 6 bases short and J 7 bases short, with 19 bases between. CDR3 DNA sequence: TGTGCCAGCAGCCCTGGGATTCCACTGGGAGAGCAGTACTTC. This gives the protein CASSPGIPLGEQYF.

V gene TRBV3-1 combines with J gene TRBJ2-1; possibly TRBD1 for D (5 bases). CDR1 and CDR2 from the germline V gene are LGHDT and YNNKEL (reference sequence). The CDR3 is 14 residues long. The V and J ends lost 2 bases and 7 bases respectively, with 12 bases between them. As DNA, the CDR3 is TGTGCCAGCAGCCAACAGGGTGATTGGAATGAGCAGTTCTTC. Residues: CASSQQGDWNEQFF.

With respect to this clonotype: This may stem from a read error, because a much larger clone lies one nucleotide away. The chain uses TRBV29-1 and TRBJ2-1; D call uncertain. Deletions cut 1 base from V and 8 bases from J, with 9 bases between. CDR3 length: 12 residues. CDR1 and CDR2 (germline): SQVTM, ANQGSEA. Here the CDR3 reads CSVEGGFDEQFF. CDR3 nucleotide sequence: TGCAGCGTTGAAGGAGGTTTCGATGAGCAGTTCTTC.

V is TRBV13 and J is TRBJ2-1; 11 nucleotides line up with TRBD1. Per the germline V gene, CDR1 is PRHDT and CDR2 is FYEKMQ (reference sequence). The CDR3 covers 14 residues. V lost 4 bases and J lost 13; bases outside the gene matches: 9. Here the CDR3 DNA reads TGTGCCAGCAGCTCATACCGGGACAGGGGGACCCAGTTCTTC. Its protein is CASSSYRDRGTQFF.

This clonotype has at least ten counts. This rearrangement joins TRBV5-1 to TRBJ2-7, with D possibly called TRBD1 or TRBD2 (5 bases each). Deletions cut 4 bases from V and 4 bases from J, with 21 bases between. This CDR3 has 16 residues. CDR1 and CDR2 (germline): SGHRS, YFSETQ. Here the CDR3 reads CASSPRTTGTKYEQYF. The CDR3 DNA follows: TGCGCCAGCAGCCCACGGACCACCGGGACCAAATACGAGCAGTACTTC.

The V call is TRBV20-1, the J call TRBJ2-3, with 10 bases that match TRBD2. With V trimmed by 2 bases and J by 4 bases, 12 bases remained unmatched. The germline V gene encodes CDR1 DFQATT and CDR2 SNEGSKA (reference sequence). The CDR3 covers 17 residues. CDR3 sequence (DNA): TGCAGTGCTAGATTCCCGACTAGCGGGTCGTCCCCAGATACGCAGTATTTT. Translation: CSARFPTSGSSPDTQYF.

As for this clonotype: A single base separates this from a much larger clone, so it may be a read error. This chain joins TRBV12-3 or TRBV12-4 and TRBJ2-3, with D unresolved. This CDR3 has 13 residues. CDR3 amino acids: CAGSATDSDTQYF. In nucleotides, the CDR3 is TGTGCCGGCAGCGCAACAGACTCAGATACGCAGTATTTT.

At least ten counts were recorded for this clonotype. The rearrangement joins TRBV5-1 to TRBJ2-5, with 13 bases lining up with TRBD2. J lost 7 bases, V lost 4 bases, and 10 bases had no gene match. Germline assignment: CDR1 SGHRS and CDR2 YFSETQ. The CDR3 consists of 16 residues. DNA of the CDR3: TGCGCCAGCAGCCTGCGAACTAGCGGGAGGGACGTGACCCAGTACTTC. Amino acid sequence: CASSLRTSGRDVTQYF.

The chain links TRBV30 to TRBJ2-7, with D possibly matching TRBD1 (5 bases). The CDR3 has 14 residues. Germline V gives CDR1 GTSNPN, CDR2 SVGIG (reference sequence). With 2 bases removed from V and 5 bases from J, the gap between germline ends came to 16 bases. The CDR3 region is CAWSMGQWRDEQYF. DNA of the CDR3: TGTGCCTGGAGTATGGGGCAGTGGCGAGACGAGCAGTACTTC.

The rearrangement joins TRBV6-5 to TRBJ2-2; 8 bases agree with TRBD2. The germline V gene encodes CDR1 MNHEY and CDR2 SVGAGI. The junction had 10 bases not matched to a gene; V was cut back by 4 bases and J by 6 bases. The CDR3 sequence is 16 residues long. CDR3 sequence: CASSFWGLDMSGELFF. The CDR3, as DNA: TGTGCCAGCAGTTTTTGGGGACTAGATATGTCCGGGGAGCTGTTTTTT.

This clonotype was picked up a small number of times. The genes are TRBV6-4 and TRBJ2-3; D gene ambiguous. Germline CDR1 and CDR2: MRHNA and SNTAGT. The length of the CDR3 is 13 residues. The V gene lost 0 bases and the J gene lost 4 bases, with 5 bases spanning the gap. Here the CDR3 reads CASSDSLSDTQYF. CDR3 DNA sequence: TGTGCCAGCAGTGACTCTTTATCAGATACGCAGTATTTT.

This clonotype showed up many times. V and J are TRBV12-3 or TRBV12-4 and TRBJ2-7; D is perhaps TRBD1 or TRBD2 (5 bases each). Trimming left V 3 bases short and J 0 bases short, with 12 bases between. The CDR3 is 15 amino acids. The CDR3 nucleotides read TGTGCCAGCAGTTTCGGGGCGGGCCGCTCCTACGAGCAGTACTTC. As protein: CASSFGAGRSYEQYF.

Remarks on this clonotype: Possible read error: a much larger clone is one base away. This sequence joins TRBV20-1 and TRBJ2-7; 8 bases are shared with TRBD2. With 2 bases clipped from V and 3 bases from J, the junction kept 3 bases outside the gene matches. The length of the CDR3 is 13 residues. CDR1 is DFQATT and CDR2 is SNEGSKA in the germline V gene (reference sequence). CDR3 region: CSARRTSYYEQYF. As DNA, the CDR3 is TGCAGTGCTAGAAGGACTAGCTACTACGAGCAGTACTTC.

This clonotype occurred many times. This chain joins TRBV7-6 and TRBJ2-2; the D is unclear. The CDR3 runs to 14 residues. Germline assignment: CDR1 SGHVS and CDR2 FNYEAQ. Trimming shortened V by 4 bases and J by 2 bases, and 8 bases separated the two germline ends. CDR3 in DNA: TGTGCCAGCAGCTCGGGTCGAAACACCGGGGAGCTGTTTTTT. Its translation: CASSSGRNTGELFF. Drawing the rest from reference TRBV7-6 and TRBJ2-2, the complete variable domain is GAGVSQSPRYKVTKRGQDVALRCDPISGHVSLYWYRQALGQGPEFLTYFNYEAQQDKSGLPNDRFSAERPEGSISTLTIQRTEQRDSAMYRCASSSGRNTGELFFGEGSRLTVL.

There are a few counts of this clonotype. J is TRBJ1-1 and V is TRBV4-2; D unresolved. In germline, CDR1 is LGHNA, CDR2 YNFKEQ. V was shortened by 0 bases and J by 4 bases, with 12 bases between the two germline ends. The CDR3 runs to 15 residues. CDR3 DNA sequence: TGTGCCAGCAGCCAAGATGAACAGTCGACCACTGAAGCTTTCTTT. It codes for CASSQDEQSTTEAFF.

This clonotype was counted at least ten times. The chain links TRBV7-9 to TRBJ1-4, with a tentative D call TRBD1 (6 bases). The CDR3 has 15 amino acids. CDR1 is SEHNR and CDR2 is FQNEAQ in the germline V gene (reference sequence). Trimming stripped 6 bases from V and 5 bases from J, with 16 bases between. In DNA form, the CDR3 reads TGTGCCAGCAGTTCCCCGACAGGACCCAATGAAAAACTGTTTTTT. It encodes CASSSPTGPNEKLFF.

This clonotype showed up many times. This chain connects TRBV6-5 to TRBJ1-2; the D gene is possibly TRBD1 (6 bases). This CDR3 has 16 amino acids. Germline V lookup: CDR1 MNHEY, CDR2 SVGAGI. V shed 2 bases and J shed 7 bases, with 20 bases lying between them. As DNA, the CDR3 is TGTGCCAGCAGTTACATCCAACTGGGGGGGCAGGCTGGCTACACCTTC. Amino acid sequence: CASSYIQLGGQAGYTF.